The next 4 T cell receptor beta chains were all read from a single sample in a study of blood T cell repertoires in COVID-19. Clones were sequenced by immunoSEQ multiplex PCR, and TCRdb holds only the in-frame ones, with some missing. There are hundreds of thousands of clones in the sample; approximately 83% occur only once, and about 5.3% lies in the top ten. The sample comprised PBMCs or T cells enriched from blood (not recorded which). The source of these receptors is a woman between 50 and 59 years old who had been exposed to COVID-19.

DNA of the CDR3: TGCGCCAGCAGCCAGGGAGACAGGGCCGAAGAGACCCAGTACTTC. Translated: CASSQGDRAEETQYF. The rearrangement links TRBV4-1 to TRBJ2-5; 7 positions agree with TRBD1. The V gene end was trimmed by 3 bases and the J gene end by 3 bases; junction bases not matched to a gene: 7. The CDR3 is 15 residues long. Germline V lookup: CDR1 MGHRA, CDR2 YSYEKL.

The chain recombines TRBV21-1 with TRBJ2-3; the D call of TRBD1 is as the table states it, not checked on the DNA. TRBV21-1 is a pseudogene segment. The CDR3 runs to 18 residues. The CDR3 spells CASSLLLTGTGGWDTQYF. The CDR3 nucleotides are TGTGCCAGCAGCCTCTTGTTAACCGGGACAGGGGGGTGGGATACGCAGTATTTT.

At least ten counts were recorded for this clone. The CDR3 nucleotides read TGTGCCACCAGTGACCCAGGTCCAGGGCAAGAGACCCAGTACTTC. Encoded protein: CATSDPGPGQETQYF. The rearrangement links TRBV24-1 to TRBJ2-5, with a tentative D call TRBD1 (5 bases). The CDR3 runs to 15 residues. Germline values: CDR1 KGHDR, CDR2 SFDVKD. V was clipped by 4 bases and J by 2 bases, with 13 bases between them.

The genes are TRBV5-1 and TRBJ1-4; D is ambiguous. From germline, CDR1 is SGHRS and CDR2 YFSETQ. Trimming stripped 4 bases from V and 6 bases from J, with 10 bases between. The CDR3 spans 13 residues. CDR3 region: CASSDSLDEKLFF. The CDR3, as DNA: TGCGCCAGCAGCGATTCACTGGATGAAAAACTGTTTTTT.